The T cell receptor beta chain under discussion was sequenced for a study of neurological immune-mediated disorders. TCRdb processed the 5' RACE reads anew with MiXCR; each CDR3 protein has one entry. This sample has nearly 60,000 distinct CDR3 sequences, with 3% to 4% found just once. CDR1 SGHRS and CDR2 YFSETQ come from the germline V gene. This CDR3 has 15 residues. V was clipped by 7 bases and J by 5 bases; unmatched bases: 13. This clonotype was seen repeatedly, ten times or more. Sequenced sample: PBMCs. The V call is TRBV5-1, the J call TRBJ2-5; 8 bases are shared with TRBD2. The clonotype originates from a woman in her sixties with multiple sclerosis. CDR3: CASGSQAGAAETQYF. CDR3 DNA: TGCGCCAGCGGCTCCCAAGCGGGGGCAGCTGAGACCCAGTACTTC.